The TCR delta chain under discussion was sequenced for a study of Vδ1+ human thymocytes. The trim removed 4 bases at V and 2 bases at J, leaving 19 bases unmatched. CDR1 and CDR2 (germline): TSWWSYY, QGS. This CDR3 has 19 amino acids. The template was reverse-transcribed extracted RNA. CDR3 amplicons came from multiplex PCR with pooled V-gene forward and constant-region reverse primers. TCRdb reprocessed the multiplex PCR reads through CATT. The table lists 24,000 or so delta-chain clones, approximately 32% of them singletons. This clone was counted only a few times. What it binds is not known. Broader study findings: Thymic TRG and TRD repertoires appeared highly polyclonal, with Gaussian CDR3 length distributions.

Sequenced input: Vdelta1+ gamma-delta thymocytes from the thymus. The subset denotes: FACS-sorted CD3+ TCRalphabeta- TCRVdelta1+ TCRVdelta2- thymocytes. The TCR comes from a boy younger than two who had congenital heart surgery. V and J are TRDV1 and TRDJ1; TRDD3 matches 7 bases. The CDR3 nucleotides read TGTGCTCTTGGGGGGTCCTTCGGACCCCCCACTGGGGTGACCGATAAACTCATCTTT. It translates to CALGGSFGPPTGVTDKLIF.